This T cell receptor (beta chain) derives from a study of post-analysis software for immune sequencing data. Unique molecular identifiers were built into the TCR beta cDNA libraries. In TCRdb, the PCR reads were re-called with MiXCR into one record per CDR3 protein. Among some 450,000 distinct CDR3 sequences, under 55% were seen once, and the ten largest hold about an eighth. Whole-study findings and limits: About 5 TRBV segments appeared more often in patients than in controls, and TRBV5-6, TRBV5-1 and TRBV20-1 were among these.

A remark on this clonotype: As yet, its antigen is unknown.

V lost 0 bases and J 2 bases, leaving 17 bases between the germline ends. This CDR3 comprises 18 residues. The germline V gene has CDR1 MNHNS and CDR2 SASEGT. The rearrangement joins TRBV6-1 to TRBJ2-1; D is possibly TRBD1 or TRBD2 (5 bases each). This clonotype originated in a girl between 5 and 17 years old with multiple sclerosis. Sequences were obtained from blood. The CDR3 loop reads CASSEAMGVSSPYNEQFF. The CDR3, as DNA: TGTGCCAGCAGTGAAGCTATGGGGGTCTCCTCCCCCTACAATGAGCAGTTCTTC.